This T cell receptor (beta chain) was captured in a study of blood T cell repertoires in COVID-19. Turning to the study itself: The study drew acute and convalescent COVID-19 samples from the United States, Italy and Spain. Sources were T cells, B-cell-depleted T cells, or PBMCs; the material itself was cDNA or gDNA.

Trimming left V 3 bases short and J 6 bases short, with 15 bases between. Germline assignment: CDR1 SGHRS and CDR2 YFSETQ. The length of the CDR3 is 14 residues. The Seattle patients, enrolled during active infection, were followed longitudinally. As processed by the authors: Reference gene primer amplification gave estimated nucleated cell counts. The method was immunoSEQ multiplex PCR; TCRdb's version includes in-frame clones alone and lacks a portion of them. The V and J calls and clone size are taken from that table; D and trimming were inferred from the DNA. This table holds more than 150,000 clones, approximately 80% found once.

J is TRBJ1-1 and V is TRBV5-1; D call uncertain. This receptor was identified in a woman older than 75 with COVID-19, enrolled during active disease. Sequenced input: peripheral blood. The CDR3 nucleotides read TGCGCCAGCAGCTCGGGATTCGGTCTCCCTGAAGCTTTCTTT. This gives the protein CASSSGFGLPEAFF.